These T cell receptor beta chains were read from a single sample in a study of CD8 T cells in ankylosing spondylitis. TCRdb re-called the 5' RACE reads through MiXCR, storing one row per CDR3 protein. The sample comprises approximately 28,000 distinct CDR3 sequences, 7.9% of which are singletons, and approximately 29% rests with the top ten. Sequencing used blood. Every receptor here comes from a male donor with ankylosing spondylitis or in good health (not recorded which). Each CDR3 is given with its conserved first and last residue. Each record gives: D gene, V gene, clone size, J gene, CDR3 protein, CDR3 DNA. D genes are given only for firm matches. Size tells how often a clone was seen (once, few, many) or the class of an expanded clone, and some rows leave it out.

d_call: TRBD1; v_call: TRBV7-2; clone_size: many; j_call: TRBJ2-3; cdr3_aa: CASSLRTGGSTDTQYF; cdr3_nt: TGTGCCAGCAGCTTAAGGACAGGGGGGAGCACAGATACGCAGTATTTT
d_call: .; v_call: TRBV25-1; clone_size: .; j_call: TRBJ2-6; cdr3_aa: CASSERKRGTGANVLTF; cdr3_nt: TGTGCCAGCAGTGAACGAAAAAGGGGTACCGGGGCCAACGTCCTGACTTTC
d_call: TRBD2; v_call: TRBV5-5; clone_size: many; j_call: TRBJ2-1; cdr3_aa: CASSLEGGGRNEQFF; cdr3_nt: TGTGCCAGCAGCTTGGAGGGCGGGGGGAGGAATGAGCAGTTCTTC
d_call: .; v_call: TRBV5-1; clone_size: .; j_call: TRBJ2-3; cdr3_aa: CASSFRVGTDTQYF; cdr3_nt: TGCGCCAGCAGCTTCAGGGTGGGCACAGATACGCAGTATTTT
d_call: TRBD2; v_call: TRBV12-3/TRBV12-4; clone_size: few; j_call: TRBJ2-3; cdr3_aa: CASSPGTSGVYTQYF; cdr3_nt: TGTGCCAGCAGCCCCGGGACTAGCGGGGTCTATACGCAGTATTTT
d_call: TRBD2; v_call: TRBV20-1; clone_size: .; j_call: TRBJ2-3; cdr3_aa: CSAPGGRGTDTQYF; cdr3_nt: TGCAGTGCCCCGGGGGGGCGAGGCACAGATACGCAGTATTTT
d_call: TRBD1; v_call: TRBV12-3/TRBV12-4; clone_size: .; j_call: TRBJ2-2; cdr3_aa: CASRFDRGAGELFF; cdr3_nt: TGTGCCAGCAGATTTGACAGGGGCGCCGGGGAGCTGTTTTTT
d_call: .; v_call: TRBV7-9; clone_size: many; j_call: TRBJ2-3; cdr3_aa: CASSLENTQYF; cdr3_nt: TGTGCCAGCAGCTTGGAAAATACGCAGTATTTT
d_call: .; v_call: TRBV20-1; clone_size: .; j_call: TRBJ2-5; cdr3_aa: CSARKGGRETQYF; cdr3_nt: TGCAGTGCTAGAAAGGGTGGGAGGGAGACCCAGTACTTC
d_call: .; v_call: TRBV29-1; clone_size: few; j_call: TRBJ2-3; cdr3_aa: CSVYFGTEVYF; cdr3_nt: TGCAGCGTTTATTTTGGGACTGAGGTGTATTTT